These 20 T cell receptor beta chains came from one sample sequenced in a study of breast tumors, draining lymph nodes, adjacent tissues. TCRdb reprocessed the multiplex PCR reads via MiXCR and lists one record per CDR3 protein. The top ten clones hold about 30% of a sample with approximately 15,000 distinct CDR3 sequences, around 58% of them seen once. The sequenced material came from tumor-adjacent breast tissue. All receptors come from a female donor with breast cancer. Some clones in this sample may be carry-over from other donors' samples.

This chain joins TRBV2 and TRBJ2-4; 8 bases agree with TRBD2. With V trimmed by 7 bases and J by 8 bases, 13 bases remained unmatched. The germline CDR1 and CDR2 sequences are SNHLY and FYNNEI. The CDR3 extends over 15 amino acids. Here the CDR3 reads CASNDDRGGGDIQYF. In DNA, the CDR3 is TGTGCCAGCAATGATGATCGGGGGGGTGGGGACATTCAGTACTTC.

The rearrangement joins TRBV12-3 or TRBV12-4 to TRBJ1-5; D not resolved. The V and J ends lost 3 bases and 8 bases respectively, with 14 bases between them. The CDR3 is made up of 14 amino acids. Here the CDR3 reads CASSFNGGREPQHF. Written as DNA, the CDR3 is TGTGCCAGCAGTTTCAACGGCGGCCGAGAGCCCCAGCATTTT.

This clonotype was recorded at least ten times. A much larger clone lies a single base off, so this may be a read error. This CDR3 is CASSLARASPPYEQYF. The CDR3 DNA reads as TGTGCCAGCAGCTTGGCCCGGGCCAGTCCTCCTTACGAGCAGTACTTC. The chain uses TRBV5-6 and TRBJ2-7; D ambiguous. The germline gives CDR1 SGHDT, CDR2 YYEEEE. V was trimmed by 0 bases and J by 4 bases, leaving 17 bases between them. This CDR3 is built from 16 residues.

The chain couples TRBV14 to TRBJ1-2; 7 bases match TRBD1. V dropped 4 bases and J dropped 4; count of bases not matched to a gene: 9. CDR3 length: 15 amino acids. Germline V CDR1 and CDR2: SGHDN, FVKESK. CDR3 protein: CASSPTGVGGYGYTF. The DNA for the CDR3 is TGTGCCAGCAGCCCCACAGGGGTCGGTGGCTATGGCTACACCTTC.

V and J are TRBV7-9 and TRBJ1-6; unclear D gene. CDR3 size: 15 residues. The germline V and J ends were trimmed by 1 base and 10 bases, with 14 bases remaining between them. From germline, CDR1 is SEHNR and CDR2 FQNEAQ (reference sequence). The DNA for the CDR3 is TGTGCCAGCAGCTTAGACGGGGTGTGGAGGTCACCCCTCCACTTT. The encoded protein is CASSLDGVWRSPLHF.

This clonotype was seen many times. The CDR3 bases are TGTGCCAGCAGCTTTAGATCACCCCCAGCAAGGGGGGACAATGAGCAGTTCTTC. It encodes CASSFRSPPARGDNEQFF. The V gene is TRBV7-8, the J gene TRBJ2-1; D could derive from TRBD1 or TRBD2 (6 bases each). V shed 3 bases and J shed 5 bases, with 23 bases lying between them. Germline-derived CDR1 and CDR2 are SGHVS and FQNEAQ. The CDR3 extends over 18 amino acids. Complete variable domain (other parts from reference TRBV7-8 and TRBJ2-1): GAGVSQSPRYKVAKRGQDVALRCDPISGHVSLFWYQQALGQGPEFLTYFQNEAQLDKSGLPSDRFFAERPEGSVSTLKIQRTQQEDSAVYLCASSFRSPPARGDNEQFFGPGTRLTVL.

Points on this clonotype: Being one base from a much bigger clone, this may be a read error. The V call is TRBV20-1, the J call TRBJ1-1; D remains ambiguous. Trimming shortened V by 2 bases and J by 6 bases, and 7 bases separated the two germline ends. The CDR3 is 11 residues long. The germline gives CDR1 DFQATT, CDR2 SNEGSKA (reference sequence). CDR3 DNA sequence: TGCAGTGCTAGAAGATCGGCTGAAGCTTTCTTT. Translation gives CSARRSAEAFF.

CDR3 region: CSVEGTRKTTDTQYF. CDR3 coding DNA: TGCAGCGTTGAAGGGACACGAAAAACCACAGATACGCAGTATTTT. V and J are TRBV29-1 and TRBJ2-3; the D gene is possibly TRBD1 (5 bases). The CDR3 loop spans 15 amino acids. V lost 1 base, J lost 2 bases, and 13 bases lay in between. Germline CDR1 and CDR2: SQVTM and ANQGSEA.

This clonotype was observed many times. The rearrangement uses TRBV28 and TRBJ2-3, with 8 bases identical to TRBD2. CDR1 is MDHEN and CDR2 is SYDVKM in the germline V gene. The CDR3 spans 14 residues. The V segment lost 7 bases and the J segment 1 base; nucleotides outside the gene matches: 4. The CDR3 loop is CASTMGLGTDTQYF. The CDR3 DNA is TGTGCCAGCACCATGGGACTAGGCACAGATACGCAGTATTTT. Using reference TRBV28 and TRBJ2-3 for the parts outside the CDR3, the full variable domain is DVKVTQSSRYLVKRTGEKVFLECVQDMDHENMFWYRQDPGLGLRLIYFSYDVKMKEKGDIPEGYSVSREKKERFSLILESASTNQTSMYLCASTMGLGTDTQYFGPGTRLTVL.

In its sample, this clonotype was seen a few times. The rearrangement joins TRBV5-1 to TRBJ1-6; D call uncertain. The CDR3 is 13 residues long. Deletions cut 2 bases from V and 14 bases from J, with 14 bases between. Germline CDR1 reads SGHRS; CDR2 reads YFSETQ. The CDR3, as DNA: TGCGCCAGCAGCTTCGGAAGGTCAAACGCCCTCCACTTT. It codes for CASSFGRSNALHF. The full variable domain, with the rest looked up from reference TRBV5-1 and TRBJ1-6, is KAGVTQTPRYLIKTRGQQVTLSCSPISGHRSVSWYQQTPGQGLQFLFEYFSETQRNKGNFPGRFSGRQFSNSRSEMNVSTLELGDSALYLCASSFGRSNALHFGNGTRLTVT.

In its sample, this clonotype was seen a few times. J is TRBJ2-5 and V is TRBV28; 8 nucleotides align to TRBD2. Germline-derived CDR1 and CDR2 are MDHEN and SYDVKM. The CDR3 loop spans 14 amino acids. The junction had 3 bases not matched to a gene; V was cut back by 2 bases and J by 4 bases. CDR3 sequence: CASSLTSGRETQYF. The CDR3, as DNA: TGTGCCAGCAGTTTAACTAGCGGAAGAGAGACCCAGTACTTC. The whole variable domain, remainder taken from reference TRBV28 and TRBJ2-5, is DVKVTQSSRYLVKRTGEKVFLECVQDMDHENMFWYRQDPGLGLRLIYFSYDVKMKEKGDIPEGYSVSREKKERFSLILESASTNQTSMYLCASSLTSGRETQYFGPGTRLLVL.

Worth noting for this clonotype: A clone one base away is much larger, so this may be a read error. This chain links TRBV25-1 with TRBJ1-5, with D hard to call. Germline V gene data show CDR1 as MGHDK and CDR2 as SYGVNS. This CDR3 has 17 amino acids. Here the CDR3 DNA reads TGTGCCAGCAGTGAGGATACGTGTAGGACCAGCCATCAGCACCAGCATTTT. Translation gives CASSEDTCRTSHQHQHF. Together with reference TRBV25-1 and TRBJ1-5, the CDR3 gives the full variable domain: EADIYQTPRYLVIGTGKKITLECSQTMGHDKMYWYQQDPGMELHLIHYSYGVNSTEKGDLSSESTVSRIRTEHFPLTLESARPSHTSQYLCASSEDTCRTSHQHQHFGDGTRLSIL.

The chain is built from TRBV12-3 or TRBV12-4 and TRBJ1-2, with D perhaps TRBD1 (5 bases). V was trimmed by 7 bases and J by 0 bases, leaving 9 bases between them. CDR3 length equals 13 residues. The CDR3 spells CASNQGSNYGYTF. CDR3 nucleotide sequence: TGTGCCAGCAATCAGGGATCTAACTATGGCTACACCTTC.

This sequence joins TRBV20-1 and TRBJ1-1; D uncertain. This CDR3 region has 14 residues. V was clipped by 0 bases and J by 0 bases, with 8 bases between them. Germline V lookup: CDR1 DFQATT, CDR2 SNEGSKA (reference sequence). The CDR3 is CSARDSPLNTEAFF. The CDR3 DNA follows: TGCAGTGCTAGAGACAGTCCGTTGAACACTGAAGCTTTCTTT.

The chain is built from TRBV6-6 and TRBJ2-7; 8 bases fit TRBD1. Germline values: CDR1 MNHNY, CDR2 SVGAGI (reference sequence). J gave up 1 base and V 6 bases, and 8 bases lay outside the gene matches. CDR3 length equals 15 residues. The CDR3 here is CASSDPQGASYEQYF. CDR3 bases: TGTGCCAGCAGCGATCCCCAGGGGGCATCCTACGAGCAGTACTTC.

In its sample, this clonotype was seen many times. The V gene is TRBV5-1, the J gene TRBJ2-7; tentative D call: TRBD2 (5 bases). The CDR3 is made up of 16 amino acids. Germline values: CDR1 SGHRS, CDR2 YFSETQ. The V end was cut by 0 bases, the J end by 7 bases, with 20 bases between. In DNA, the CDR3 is TGCGCCAGCAGCTTGGTGCTAGCCGCCGCCGCTGAAGAGCAGTACTTC. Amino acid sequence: CASSLVLAAAAEEQYF.

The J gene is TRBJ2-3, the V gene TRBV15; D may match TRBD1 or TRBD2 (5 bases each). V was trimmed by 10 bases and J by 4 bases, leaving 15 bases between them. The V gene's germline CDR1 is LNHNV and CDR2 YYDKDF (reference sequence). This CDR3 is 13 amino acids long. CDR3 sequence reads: CARGRGRADTQYF. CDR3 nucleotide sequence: TGTGCCAGGGGCCGGGGAAGGGCAGATACGCAGTATTTT.

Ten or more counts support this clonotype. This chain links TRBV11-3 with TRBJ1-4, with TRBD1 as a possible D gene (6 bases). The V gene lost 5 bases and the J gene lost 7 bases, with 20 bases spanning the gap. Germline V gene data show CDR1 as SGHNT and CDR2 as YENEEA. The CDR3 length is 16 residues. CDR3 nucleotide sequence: TGTGCCAGCAGCCCGCGCAGCGGGGGCGCAGGTGAAAAACTGTTTTTT. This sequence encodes CASSPRSGGAGEKLFF. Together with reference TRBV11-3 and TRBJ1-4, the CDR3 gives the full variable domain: EAGVVQSPRYKIIEKKQPVAFWCNPISGHNTLYWYLQNLGQGPELLIRYENEEAVDDSQLPKDRFSAERLKGVDSTLKIQPAELGDSAVYLCASSPRSGGAGEKLFFGSGTQLSVL.

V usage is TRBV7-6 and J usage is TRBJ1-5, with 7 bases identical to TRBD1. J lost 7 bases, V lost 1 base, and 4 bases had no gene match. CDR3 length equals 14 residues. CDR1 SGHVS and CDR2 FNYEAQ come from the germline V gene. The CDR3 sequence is CASSLGSGGQPQHF. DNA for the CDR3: TGTGCCAGCAGCTTAGGTTCAGGGGGACAGCCCCAGCATTTT. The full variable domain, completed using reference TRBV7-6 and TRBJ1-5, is GAGVSQSPRYKVTKRGQDVALRCDPISGHVSLYWYRQALGQGPEFLTYFNYEAQQDKSGLPNDRFSAERPEGSISTLTIQRTEQRDSAMYRCASSLGSGGQPQHFGDGTRLSIL.

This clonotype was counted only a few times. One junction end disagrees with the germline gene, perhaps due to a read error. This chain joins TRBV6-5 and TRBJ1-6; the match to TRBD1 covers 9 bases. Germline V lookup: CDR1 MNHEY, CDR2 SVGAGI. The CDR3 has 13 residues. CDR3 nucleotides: TGTGCCAGCAGTTACCAGACAGGGGGGTTGACGCGATTT. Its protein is CASSYQTGGLTRF.